This T cell receptor beta chain was documented in a study of T-cell reconstitution after alpha-beta-depleted transplantation in children. It was with unique molecular identifiers that the TCRbeta library was prepared. TCRdb re-called the PCR reads through MiXCR, storing one row per CDR3 protein. The sample shows a few hundred thousand distinct CDR3 sequences, 9% to 12% of them seen only once. Unmatched junction bases numbered 9, after V lost 4 bases and J lost 2 bases. In germline, CDR1 is SGDLS, CDR2 YYNGEE. The CDR3 is 15 amino acids. The rearrangement links TRBV9 to TRBJ2-7; 7 nucleotides match TRBD1. This receptor was obtained from a human donor who donated a stem cell graft to a child with acute lymphoblastic leukemia. The sequenced sample was PBMCs from the stem cell graft donor, obtained from the stem cell graft. This chain's CDR3 is CASSPGWDSPYEQYF. The CDR3 bases are TGTGCCAGCAGCCCAGGTTGGGACAGCCCCTACGAGCAGTACTTC.